Below are 14 T cell receptor beta chains sequenced from a single sample in a study of cytomegalovirus exposure and HLA in healthy donors (dated by TCRdb to between 2016 and 2019). Libraries were made using the immunoSEQ multiplex PCR assay. TCRdb stores this immuneACCESS table with in-frame sequences only. Part of the clones is absent; in the studies checked, under half of the shortfall reflects unresolved V genes, and no reason is known for the rest. The sample table shows 130,000 to 150,000 clones, and approximately 90% are seen once. The ten largest clones capture about 0.64% of the sample. Sequences were obtained from PBMCs. The receptors come from a man between 18 and 35 years old in good health and CMV-seronegative.

The genes are TRBV6-5 and TRBJ1-5; TRBD1 is a possible D gene (6 bases). Per germline, CDR1 MNHEY and CDR2 SVGAGI. The length of the CDR3 is 14 residues. The germline V and J ends were trimmed by 6 bases and 3 bases, with 12 bases remaining between them. DNA for the CDR3: TGTGCCAGCAGCCGCGGACAGTTCAATCAGCCCCAGCATTTT. Protein product: CASSRGQFNQPQHF.

The chain is built from TRBV5-1 and TRBJ1-2, with D hard to call. CDR1 and CDR2 from the germline V gene are SGHRS and YFSETQ. The CDR3 loop spans 15 amino acids. The V and J ends lost 0 bases and 0 bases respectively, with 9 bases between them. The CDR3 region has the DNA TGCGCCAGCAGCTTGGCTGGGAGAGCTAACTATGGCTACACCTTC. This encodes CASSLAGRANYGYTF.

J is TRBJ1-5 and V is TRBV10-1; D is unresolved. Germline V lookup: CDR1 WNHNN, CDR2 SYGVQD (reference sequence). The CDR3 spans 14 residues. Trimming pared 2 bases from V and 4 bases from J, leaving 9 bases between. CDR3 loop: CASSERAYNQPQHF. CDR3 bases: TGCGCCAGCAGTGAGCGCGCCTATAATCAGCCCCAGCATTTT.

This clone occurred a few times. The CDR3 loop reads CAISDSTGGGYGYTF. The CDR3 DNA reads TGTGCCATCAGTGACTCGACAGGGGGCGGCTATGGCTACACCTTC. The chain uses TRBV10-3 and TRBJ1-2; TRBD1 aligns across 10 bases. CDR1 is ENHRY and CDR2 is SYGVKD in the germline V gene. This CDR3 contains 15 residues. The V segment lost 3 bases and the J segment 4 bases; nucleotides outside the gene matches: 5.

The genes are TRBV6-1 and TRBJ2-2, with a possible D match to TRBD1 (5 bases). The CDR3 spans 14 residues. CDR1 is MNHNS and CDR2 is SASEGT in the germline V gene. V lost 6 bases to trimming and J lost 1 base, with 9 bases between them. The CDR3 DNA sequence: TGTGCCAGCAGCAGGGTGGGGAACACCGGGGAGCTGTTTTTT. It yields the protein CASSRVGNTGELFF.

This chain links TRBV4-3 with TRBJ2-1; tentatively, D is TRBD2 (6 bases). The CDR3 is 15 amino acids. The germline V gene encodes CDR1 LGHNA and CDR2 YSLEER. V was cut by 1 base and J by 5 bases, with 12 bases left in between. CDR3 DNA sequence: TGCGCCAGCAGCCAAGTCCCAGGAGGGGACAATGAGCAGTTCTTC. Encoded protein: CASSQVPGGDNEQFF.

This rearrangement joins TRBV2 to TRBJ1-3; TRBD1 matches at 8 bases. Germline trimming cut 8 bases from V and 1 base from J; bases unmatched to any gene: 4. This CDR3 is 14 amino acids long. Germline V gene data show CDR1 as SNHLY and CDR2 as FYNNEI. The CDR3 DNA follows: TGTGCCAGCCAGACAGGGGTATCTGGAAACACCATATATTTT. Protein: CASQTGVSGNTIYF.

This CDR3 is CASSLRTGNTDTQYF. CDR3 nucleotides: TGTGCCAGCAGCTTAAGGACAGGGAACACAGATACGCAGTATTTT. The chain links TRBV11-2 to TRBJ2-3, with 8 nucleotides matching TRBD1. The germline V gene has CDR1 SGHAT and CDR2 FQNNGV. V shed 2 bases and J 2 bases; nucleotides not matched to a gene: 3. The CDR3 contains 15 residues.

V is TRBV9 and J is TRBJ1-1; 7 bases match TRBD1. CDR3 size: 18 residues. V shed 0 bases, J shed 3 bases, and the junction held 14 bases outside the gene matches. Germline loops: CDR1 SGDLS, CDR2 YYNGEE. In DNA, the CDR3 is TGTGCCAGCAGCGTAGTCCCAGGGGGAGTCCTAGGTTACACTGAAGCTTTCTTT. Amino acid sequence: CASSVVPGGVLGYTEAFF.

To note about this clone: A junction end diverges from the germline sequence, so it may reflect a read error. The rearrangement links TRBV7-2 to TRBJ1-2; 9 bases match TRBD1. This CDR3 has 13 amino acids. From germline, CDR1 is SGHTA and CDR2 FQGNSA. CDR3 in amino acids: CASRGTTLGTGSF. Written as DNA, the CDR3 is TGTGCCAGCAGGGGGACAACTCTAGGGACAGGGTCCTTC.

The V gene is TRBV6-5, the J gene TRBJ2-2; TRBD1 matches 7 bases. CDR3 length: 14 residues. The germline CDR1 and CDR2 sequences are MNHEY and SVGAGI. The V segment lost 8 bases and the J segment 1 base; nucleotides outside the gene matches: 4. The CDR3 DNA reads as TGTGCCAGCGACCGGGACAGGAACACCGGGGAGCTGTTTTTT. Residues: CASDRDRNTGELFF.

The genes are TRBV6-5 and TRBJ1-1; possible D gene TRBD1, 5 bases. Germline V gene sequence: CDR1 MNHEY, CDR2 SVGAGI. This CDR3 contains 14 residues. Trimming pared 5 bases from V and 1 base from J, leaving 11 bases between. The CDR3 is CASSLPDRNTEAFF. The CDR3 DNA reads as TGTGCCAGCAGTCTGCCCGACAGGAACACTGAAGCTTTCTTT.

This chain links TRBV7-2 with TRBJ1-2, with TRBD1 identical over 8 bases. This CDR3 is 15 amino acids long. V shed 2 bases and J 2 bases; nucleotides not matched to a gene: 4. The germline CDR1 and CDR2 sequences are SGHTA and FQGNSA. The CDR3 reads CASSLRDRFNYGYTF. CDR3 DNA: TGTGCCAGCAGCTTACGGGACAGGTTCAACTATGGCTACACCTTC.

The chain combines TRBV6-5 with TRBJ1-1, with 9 nucleotides matching TRBD1. After removal of 6 bases from V and 3 bases from J, the junction contained 5 bases not matched to a gene. This CDR3 has 14 residues. CDR1 and CDR2 (germline): MNHEY, SVGAGI. The CDR3 loop is CASRKQGAHTEAFF. CDR3 DNA: TGTGCCAGCAGAAAACAGGGGGCGCACACTGAAGCTTTCTTT.